This entry lists 9 T cell receptor beta chains sequenced from one sample in a study of shared clonotypes between healthy human individuals. Clones were sequenced by immunoSEQ multiplex PCR, and TCRdb holds only the in-frame ones, with some missing. The repertoire consists of a few million clones, with about 92% occurring once and the leading ten covering approximately 0.4%. The sample consisted of naive CD4+ T cells from PBMCs. Subset defined: CD45RA+ positively selected. All receptors derive from a man between 18 and 29 years old in good health. Some clones in this sample may be carry-over from other donors' samples.

This rearrangement joins TRBV5-4 to TRBJ2-3; 8 bases match TRBD2. Unmatched junction bases numbered 9, after V lost 0 bases and J lost 3 bases. Germline V gene data show CDR1 as SGHNT and CDR2 as YYREEE (reference sequence). The CDR3 covers 17 residues. The CDR3 DNA follows: TGTGCCAGCAGCTTGGGTGGTAGCCTAGCGGGTACAGATACGCAGTATTTT. It specifies CASSLGGSLAGTDTQYF.

This chain connects TRBV6-5 to TRBJ1-1; TRBD1 might be the D (5 bases). The CDR3 is made up of 14 amino acids. CDR1 and CDR2 from the germline V gene are MNHEY and SVGAGI. V lost 2 bases and J 4 bases, leaving 11 bases between the germline ends. The CDR3 DNA follows: TGTGCCAGCAGTTACAACAGGCAGGGCACTGAAGCTTTCTTT. Translating it yields CASSYNRQGTEAFF.

The V gene is TRBV2, the J gene TRBJ1-2, with a possible D match to TRBD1 (6 bases). V lost 4 bases, J lost 8 bases, and 14 bases lay in between. Germline CDR1 is SNHLY and CDR2 is FYNNEI. This CDR3 has 13 residues. The CDR3 region has the DNA TGTGCCAGCAGTGTTTTCAGGACAGACGGCTACACCTTC. It is translated as CASSVFRTDGYTF. The complete variable domain, with remaining parts taken from reference TRBV2 and TRBJ1-2, reads EPEVTQTPSHQVTQMGQEVILRCVPISNHLYFYWYRQILGQKVEFLVSFYNNEISEKSEIFDDQFSVERPDGSNFTLKIRSTKLEDSAMYFCASSVFRTDGYTFGSGTRLTVV.

Worth noting for this clone: The sample holds other DNA sequences that translate to the same CDR3. This rearrangement joins TRBV5-1 to TRBJ1-3; no reliable D call. The CDR3 covers 14 residues. CDR1 is SGHRS, CDR2 YFSETQ, per germline. The V and J ends lost 0 bases and 4 bases respectively, with 8 bases between them. CDR3 region: CASSLGGLGNTIYF. CDR3 nucleotide sequence: TGCGCCAGCAGCTTGGGGGGATTGGGAAACACCATATATTTT. The entire variable domain, with the rest obtained from reference TRBV5-1 and TRBJ1-3, is as follows: KAGVTQTPRYLIKTRGQQVTLSCSPISGHRSVSWYQQTPGQGLQFLFEYFSETQRNKGNFPGRFSGRQFSNSRSEMNVSTLELGDSALYLCASSLGGLGNTIYFGEGSWLTVV.

This chain uses TRBV29-1 with TRBJ1-6; TRBD1 matches 10 bases. In germline, CDR1 is SQVTM, CDR2 ANQGSEA. V was clipped by 4 bases and J by 7 bases; unmatched bases: 4. There are 14 residues in the CDR3. The CDR3 DNA is TGCAGCGTTGTATTGGGACAGGGGAATTCACCCCTCCACTTT. Translated: CSVVLGQGNSPLHF.

The CDR3 sequence is CASSLAGKGSGYTF. In nucleotides, the CDR3 is TGCGCCAGCAGCTTGGCCGGTAAAGGGAGTGGCTACACCTTC. The V gene is TRBV5-1, the J gene TRBJ1-2; D call uncertain. The V end was cut by 0 bases, the J end by 7 bases, with 13 bases between. The CDR3 sequence is 14 residues long. Germline loops: CDR1 SGHRS, CDR2 YFSETQ.

This chain links TRBV7-3 with TRBJ2-1, with D perhaps matching TRBD1 or TRBD2 (5 bases each). The CDR3 contains 14 residues. The germline V gene encodes CDR1 SGHTA and CDR2 FQGTGA. The V end lost 4 bases, the J end lost 6 bases, and 13 bases lay between the germline ends. For the CDR3, the DNA is TGTGCCAGCAGCTGGGACGTGAGGAGCAATGAGCAGTTCTTC. Translation: CASSWDVRSNEQFF.

The chain links TRBV9 to TRBJ2-5; 7 bases match TRBD1. CDR3 size: 14 residues. Germline loops: CDR1 SGDLS, CDR2 YYNGEE. Unmatched junction bases numbered 9, after V lost 5 bases and J lost 5 bases. The CDR3 region is CASSGDSTLETQYF. In nucleotides, the CDR3 is TGTGCCAGCAGTGGGGACAGCACCCTTGAGACCCAGTACTTC.

This rearrangement joins TRBV2 to TRBJ1-1; D is uncertain. With 7 bases removed from V and 1 base from J, the gap between germline ends came to 16 bases. From germline, CDR1 is SNHLY and CDR2 FYNNEI. The CDR3 loop spans 15 amino acids. CDR3 in amino acids: CASTPAGRRNTEAFF. DNA for the CDR3: TGTGCCAGCACCCCTGCGGGAAGGAGGAACACTGAAGCTTTCTTT.